A selection of T cell receptor beta chains follows, all from one sample in a study of T-cell memory formation after mild COVID-19. TCRdb re-derived calls from the 5' RACE reads in MiXCR, one entry per CDR3 protein. The sample lists approximately 410,000 distinct CDR3 sequences, around 22% occurring once. The sample was PBMCs or a T cell subset sorted from them (not recorded which). These receptors originate from an adult woman who had mild COVID-19 (a few samples of this study predate the infection). Cell type and time point are not known. Each CDR3 is given with its conserved first and last residue. D genes are given only for firm matches. Clone size is shown for a subset of rows, as once, few, many or a class of expanded clone.

clone_size: .
d_call: .
j_call: TRBJ2-7
v_call: TRBV20-1
cdr3_aa: CSARGLEDGDYEQYF
cdr3_nt: TGCAGTGCTAGAGGCCTCGAGGACGGGGATTACGAGCAGTACTTC

clone_size: .
d_call: .
j_call: TRBJ2-5
v_call: TRBV3-1
cdr3_aa: CASSPAEGQGGRETQYF
cdr3_nt: TGTGCCAGCAGCCCGGCCGAGGGCCAGGGTGGACGAGAGACCCAGTACTTC

clone_size: few
d_call: TRBD2
j_call: TRBJ2-1
v_call: TRBV12-3/TRBV12-4
cdr3_aa: CASSVGLAGSGNEQFF
cdr3_nt: TGTGCCAGCAGTGTCGGGCTAGCGGGATCAGGGAATGAGCAGTTCTTC

clone_size: .
d_call: .
j_call: TRBJ2-3
v_call: TRBV18
cdr3_aa: CASSRYADTQYF
cdr3_nt: TGTGCCAGCTCACGTTACGCAGATACGCAGTATTTT

clone_size: many
d_call: .
j_call: TRBJ2-5
v_call: TRBV18
cdr3_aa: CASSPRGGGETQYF
cdr3_nt: TGTGCCAGCTCCCCACGAGGAGGAGGCGAGACCCAGTACTTC

clone_size: few
d_call: TRBD2
j_call: TRBJ2-5
v_call: TRBV5-6
cdr3_aa: CASSPPRGGWQTQYF
cdr3_nt: TGTGCCAGCAGCCCCCCCCGGGGGGGCTGGCAGACCCAGTACTTC

clone_size: few
d_call: .
j_call: TRBJ2-1
v_call: TRBV7-9
cdr3_aa: CASSLGAVGGWNEQFF
cdr3_nt: TGTGCCAGCAGCTTAGGGGCCGTGGGGGGTTGGAATGAGCAGTTCTTC

clone_size: many
d_call: .
j_call: TRBJ2-1
v_call: TRBV12-3/TRBV12-4
cdr3_aa: CASSFRYNEQFF
cdr3_nt: TGTGCCAGCAGTTTCCGTTACAATGAGCAGTTCTTC

clone_size: .
d_call: .
j_call: TRBJ2-6
v_call: TRBV6-1
cdr3_aa: CASVPPGRPNVLTF
cdr3_nt: TGTGCCAGCGTACCGCCGGGACGACCCAACGTCCTGACTTTC

clone_size: few
d_call: .
j_call: TRBJ1-5
v_call: TRBV21-1
cdr3_aa: CAREEQGIGSNQPQHF
cdr3_nt: TGTGCCAGGGAGGAACAGGGAATAGGAAGCAATCAGCCCCAGCATTTT

clone_size: .
d_call: .
j_call: TRBJ1-1
v_call: TRBV12-3/TRBV12-4
cdr3_aa: CASSLGEENTEAFF
cdr3_nt: TGTGCCAGCAGTTTAGGGGAAGAGAACACTGAAGCTTTCTTT

clone_size: .
d_call: .
j_call: TRBJ1-2
v_call: TRBV2
cdr3_aa: CARGEVSSYRF
cdr3_nt: TGTGCCAGAGGGGAAGTGTCCTCCTATCGTTTC

clone_size: few
d_call: TRBD1
j_call: TRBJ2-3
v_call: TRBV29-1
cdr3_aa: CSSRTGETQYF
cdr3_nt: TGCAGCAGCAGGACAGGGGAGACGCAGTATTTT

clone_size: few
d_call: .
j_call: TRBJ2-7
v_call: TRBV7-2
cdr3_aa: CASSSQARASARNEQYF
cdr3_nt: TGTGCCAGCAGCTCGCAGGCCCGGGCCTCGGCAAGGAACGAGCAGTACTTC

clone_size: .
d_call: TRBD2
j_call: TRBJ2-7
v_call: TRBV12-3/TRBV12-4
cdr3_aa: CASSDTGTSDSYEQYF
cdr3_nt: TGTGCCAGCAGCGACACCGGGACTAGCGACTCCTACGAGCAGTACTTC

clone_size: few
d_call: .
j_call: TRBJ2-7
v_call: TRBV16
cdr3_aa: CASSQLETGEQYF
cdr3_nt: TGTGCCAGCAGCCAATTGGAGACCGGCGAGCAGTACTTC

clone_size: .
d_call: .
j_call: TRBJ2-7
v_call: TRBV2
cdr3_aa: CASSEALLPTRSYEQYF
cdr3_nt: TGTGCCAGCAGTGAAGCGCTTCTCCCCACGCGGTCGTACGAGCAGTACTTC

clone_size: .
d_call: .
j_call: TRBJ1-5
v_call: TRBV12-3/TRBV12-4
cdr3_aa: CASSLSGFQPQHF
cdr3_nt: TGTGCCAGCAGTTTATCGGGTTTTCAGCCCCAGCATTTT

clone_size: .
d_call: .
j_call: TRBJ2-1
v_call: TRBV15
cdr3_aa: CATSRGRGSSYNEQFF
cdr3_nt: TGTGCCACCAGCAGAGGGAGGGGGAGTTCCTACAATGAGCAGTTCTTC

clone_size: few
d_call: .
j_call: TRBJ2-5
v_call: TRBV7-9
cdr3_aa: CASSRTETQYF
cdr3_nt: TGTGCCAGCAGCCGAACGGAGACCCAGTACTTC

clone_size: few
d_call: .
j_call: TRBJ1-2
v_call: TRBV27
cdr3_aa: CASSLISGLGYTF
cdr3_nt: TGTGCCAGCAGTTTAATTAGTGGGCTCGGCTACACCTTC

clone_size: many
d_call: .
j_call: TRBJ2-1
v_call: TRBV7-2
cdr3_aa: CASSPAGSYNEQFF
cdr3_nt: TGTGCCAGCAGCCCAGCAGGCAGCTACAATGAGCAGTTCTTC

clone_size: many
d_call: .
j_call: TRBJ2-2
v_call: TRBV7-2
cdr3_aa: CASSLEVGELFF
cdr3_nt: TGTGCCAGCAGCTTAGAGGTCGGGGAGCTGTTTTTT

clone_size: .
d_call: TRBD1
j_call: TRBJ1-5
v_call: TRBV4-1
cdr3_aa: CASSQGGTGVDQPQHF
cdr3_nt: TGCGCCAGCAGCCAAGGAGGGACAGGGGTGGATCAGCCCCAGCATTTT

clone_size: .
d_call: .
j_call: TRBJ2-7
v_call: TRBV20-1
cdr3_aa: CSASSRTYSYEQYF
cdr3_nt: TGCAGTGCTTCTTCAAGGACTTACTCCTACGAGCAGTACTTC

clone_size: few
d_call: .
j_call: TRBJ2-5
v_call: TRBV20-1
cdr3_aa: CSGNRVRKETQYF
cdr3_nt: TGCAGTGGAAACAGGGTGAGGAAGGAGACCCAGTACTTC

clone_size: .
d_call: .
j_call: TRBJ2-5
v_call: TRBV5-4
cdr3_aa: CASSSSEGPETQYF
cdr3_nt: TGTGCCAGCAGCTCGTCGGAGGGCCCGGAGACCCAGTACTTC

clone_size: .
d_call: .
j_call: TRBJ1-1
v_call: TRBV20-1
cdr3_aa: CSARDDLWDTEAFF
cdr3_nt: TGCAGTGCTAGAGACGACCTATGGGACACTGAAGCTTTCTTT

clone_size: .
d_call: .
j_call: TRBJ1-6
v_call: TRBV5-6
cdr3_aa: CASSLFEPDLNSPLHF
cdr3_nt: TGTGCCAGCAGCTTGTTCGAGCCCGACCTTAATTCACCCCTCCACTTT

clone_size: .
d_call: .
j_call: TRBJ2-7
v_call: TRBV12-5
cdr3_aa: CASQGLFPYYEQYF
cdr3_nt: TGTGCTAGCCAAGGACTATTCCCTTACTACGAGCAGTACTTC

clone_size: few
d_call: .
j_call: TRBJ1-3
v_call: TRBV20-1
cdr3_aa: CSATDGNSGNTIYF
cdr3_nt: TGCAGTGCCACCGACGGGAACTCTGGAAACACCATATATTTT

clone_size: few
d_call: .
j_call: TRBJ2-7
v_call: TRBV18
cdr3_aa: CASSPSLTGRNEQYF
cdr3_nt: TGTGCCAGCTCACCAAGCTTGACAGGGAGGAACGAGCAGTACTTC

clone_size: few
d_call: .
j_call: TRBJ1-1
v_call: TRBV4-2
cdr3_aa: CASSQLQGNTEAFF
cdr3_nt: TGTGCCAGCAGCCAATTACAGGGGAACACTGAAGCTTTCTTT

clone_size: few
d_call: .
j_call: TRBJ2-3
v_call: TRBV4-1
cdr3_aa: CASSQDRLGSTDTQYF
cdr3_nt: TGCGCCAGCAGCCAAGATAGGTTAGGAAGCACAGATACGCAGTATTTT

clone_size: .
d_call: .
j_call: TRBJ1-5
v_call: TRBV6-5
cdr3_aa: CASSYGVGGQPQHF
cdr3_nt: TGTGCCAGCAGTTACGGGGTGGGGGGTCAGCCCCAGCATTTT

clone_size: .
d_call: .
j_call: TRBJ1-1
v_call: TRBV2
cdr3_aa: CASTANGEAFF
cdr3_nt: TGTGCCAGCACCGCGAACGGTGAAGCTTTCTTT

clone_size: few
d_call: .
j_call: TRBJ1-4
v_call: TRBV5-1
cdr3_aa: CASSLGQSNEKLFF
cdr3_nt: TGCGCCAGCAGCTTGGGACAGTCTAATGAAAAACTGTTTTTT

clone_size: few
d_call: .
j_call: TRBJ2-7
v_call: TRBV20-1
cdr3_aa: CSARMVGVEQYF
cdr3_nt: TGCAGTGCTAGAATGGTCGGGGTCGAGCAGTACTTC

clone_size: few
d_call: TRBD2
j_call: TRBJ2-7
v_call: TRBV28
cdr3_aa: CASRGGGQQYF
cdr3_nt: TGTGCCAGCAGGGGGGGGGGTCAGCAGTACTTC

clone_size: .
d_call: TRBD2
j_call: TRBJ2-1
v_call: TRBV9
cdr3_aa: CASSDAMGTSGRNEQFF
cdr3_nt: TGTGCCAGCAGCGACGCCATGGGGACTAGCGGGAGGAATGAGCAGTTCTTC

clone_size: few
d_call: .
j_call: TRBJ2-7
v_call: TRBV20-1
cdr3_aa: CSASPGYEQYF
cdr3_nt: TGCAGTGCTAGTCCAGGCTACGAGCAGTACTTC

clone_size: few
d_call: TRBD2
j_call: TRBJ2-1
v_call: TRBV4-3
cdr3_aa: CASSQLSGSSNEQFF
cdr3_nt: TGCGCCAGCAGCCAACTAAGCGGGAGTAGCAATGAGCAGTTCTTC

clone_size: few
d_call: .
j_call: TRBJ1-2
v_call: TRBV12-3/TRBV12-4
cdr3_aa: CASSGAGYYGYTF
cdr3_nt: TGTGCCAGCAGTGGGGCGGGATACTATGGCTACACCTTC

clone_size: .
d_call: TRBD2
j_call: TRBJ2-5
v_call: TRBV24-1
cdr3_aa: CATSDTRGGTQYF
cdr3_nt: TGTGCCACCAGTGATACGCGGGGGGGGACCCAGTACTTC

clone_size: many
d_call: .
j_call: TRBJ1-5
v_call: TRBV5-5
cdr3_aa: CASRPGHISNQPQHF
cdr3_nt: TGTGCCAGCAGACCGGGACACATTAGCAATCAGCCCCAGCATTTT